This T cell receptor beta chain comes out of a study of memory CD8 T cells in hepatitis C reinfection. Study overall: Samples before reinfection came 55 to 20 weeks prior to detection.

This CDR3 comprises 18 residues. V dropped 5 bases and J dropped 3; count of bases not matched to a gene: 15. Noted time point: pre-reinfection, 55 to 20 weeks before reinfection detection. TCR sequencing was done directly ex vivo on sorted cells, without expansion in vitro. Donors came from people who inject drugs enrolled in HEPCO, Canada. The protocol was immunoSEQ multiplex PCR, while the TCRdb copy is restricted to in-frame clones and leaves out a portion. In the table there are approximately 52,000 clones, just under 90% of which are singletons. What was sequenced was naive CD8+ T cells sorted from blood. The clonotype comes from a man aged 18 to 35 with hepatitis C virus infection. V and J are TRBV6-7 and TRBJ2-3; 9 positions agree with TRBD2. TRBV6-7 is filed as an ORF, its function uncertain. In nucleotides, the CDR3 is TGTGCCAGCAGTCGGCTAGCGGGGCCCGTACGAATAACAGATACGCAGTATTTT. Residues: CASSRLAGPVRITDTQYF.